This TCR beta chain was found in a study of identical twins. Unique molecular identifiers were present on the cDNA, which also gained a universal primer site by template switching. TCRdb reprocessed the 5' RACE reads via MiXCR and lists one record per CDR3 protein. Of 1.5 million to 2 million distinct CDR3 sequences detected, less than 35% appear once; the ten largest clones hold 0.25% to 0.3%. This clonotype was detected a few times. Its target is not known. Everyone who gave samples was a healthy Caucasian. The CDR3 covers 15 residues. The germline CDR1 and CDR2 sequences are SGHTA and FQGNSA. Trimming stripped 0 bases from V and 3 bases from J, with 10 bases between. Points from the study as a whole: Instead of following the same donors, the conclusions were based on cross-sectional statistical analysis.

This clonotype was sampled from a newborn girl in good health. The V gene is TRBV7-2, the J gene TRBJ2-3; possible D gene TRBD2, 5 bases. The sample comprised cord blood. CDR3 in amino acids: CASSLAPGWTDTQYF. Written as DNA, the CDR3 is TGTGCCAGCAGCTTAGCCCCGGGATGGACAGATACGCAGTATTTT.